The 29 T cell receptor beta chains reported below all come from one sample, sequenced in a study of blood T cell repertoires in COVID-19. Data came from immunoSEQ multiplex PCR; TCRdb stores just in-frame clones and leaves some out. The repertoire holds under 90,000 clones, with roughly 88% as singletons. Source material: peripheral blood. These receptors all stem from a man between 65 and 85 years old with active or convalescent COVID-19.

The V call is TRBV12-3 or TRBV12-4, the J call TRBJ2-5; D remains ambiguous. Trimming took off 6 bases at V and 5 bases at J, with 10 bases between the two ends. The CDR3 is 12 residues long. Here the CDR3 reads CASSPTRETQYF. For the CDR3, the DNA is TGTGCCAGCAGCCCGACTCGGGAGACCCAGTACTTC.

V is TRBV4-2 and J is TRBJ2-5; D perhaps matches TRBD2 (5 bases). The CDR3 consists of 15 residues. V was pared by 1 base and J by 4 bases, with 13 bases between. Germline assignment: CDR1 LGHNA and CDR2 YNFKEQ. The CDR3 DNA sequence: TGTGCCAGCAGCCAAGTCCCAGCTACTAGAGAGACCCAGTACTTC. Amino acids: CASSQVPATRETQYF.

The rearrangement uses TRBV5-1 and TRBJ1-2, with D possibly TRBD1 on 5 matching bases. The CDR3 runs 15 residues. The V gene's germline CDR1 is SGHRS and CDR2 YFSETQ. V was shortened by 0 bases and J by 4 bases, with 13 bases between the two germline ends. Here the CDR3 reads CASSLVAGSSYGYTF. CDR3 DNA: TGCGCCAGCAGCTTGGTCGCAGGGTCGTCCTATGGCTACACCTTC. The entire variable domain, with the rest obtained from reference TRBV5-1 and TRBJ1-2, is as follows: KAGVTQTPRYLIKTRGQQVTLSCSPISGHRSVSWYQQTPGQGLQFLFEYFSETQRNKGNFPGRFSGRQFSNSRSEMNVSTLELGDSALYLCASSLVAGSSYGYTFGSGTRLTVV.

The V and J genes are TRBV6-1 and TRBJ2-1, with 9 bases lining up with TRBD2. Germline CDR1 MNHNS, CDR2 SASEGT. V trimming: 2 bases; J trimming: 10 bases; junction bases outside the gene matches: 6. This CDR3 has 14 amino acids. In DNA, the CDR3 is TGTGCCAGCAGTGAATGGGGACTAGCTGCGGAGCAGTTCTTC. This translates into CASSEWGLAAEQFF.

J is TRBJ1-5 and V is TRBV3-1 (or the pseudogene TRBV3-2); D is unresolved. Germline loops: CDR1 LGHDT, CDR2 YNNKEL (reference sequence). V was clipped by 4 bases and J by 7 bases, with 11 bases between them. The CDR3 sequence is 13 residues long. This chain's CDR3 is CASSRRMGQPQHF. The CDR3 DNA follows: TGTGCCAGCAGCCGAAGGATGGGCCAGCCCCAGCATTTT.

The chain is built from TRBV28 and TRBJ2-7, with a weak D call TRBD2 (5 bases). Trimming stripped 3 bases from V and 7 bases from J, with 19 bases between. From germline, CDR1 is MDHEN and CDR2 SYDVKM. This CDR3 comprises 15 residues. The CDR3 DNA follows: TGTGCCAGCAGTTTCCTGGCAGGACTCCGTAGTGAGCAGTACTTC. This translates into CASSFLAGLRSEQYF.

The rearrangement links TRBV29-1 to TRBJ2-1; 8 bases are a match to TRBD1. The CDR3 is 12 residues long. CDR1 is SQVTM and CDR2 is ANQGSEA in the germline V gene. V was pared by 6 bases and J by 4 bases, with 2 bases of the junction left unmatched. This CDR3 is CSVGQGYNEQFF. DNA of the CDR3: TGCAGCGTCGGACAGGGTTACAATGAGCAGTTCTTC.

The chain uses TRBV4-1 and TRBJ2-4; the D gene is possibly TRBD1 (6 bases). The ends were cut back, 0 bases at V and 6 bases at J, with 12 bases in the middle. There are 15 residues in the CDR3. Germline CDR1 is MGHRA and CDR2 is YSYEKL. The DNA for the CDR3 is TGCGCCAGCAGCCAAGATGGCAGGGGTCTAAACATTCAGTACTTC. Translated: CASSQDGRGLNIQYF.

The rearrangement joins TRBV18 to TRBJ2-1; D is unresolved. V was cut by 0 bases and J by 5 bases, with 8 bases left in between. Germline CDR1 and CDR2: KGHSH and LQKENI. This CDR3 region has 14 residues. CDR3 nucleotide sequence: TGTGCCAGCTCACCACCGCAGAACAACAATGAGCAGTTCTTC. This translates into CASSPPQNNNEQFF.

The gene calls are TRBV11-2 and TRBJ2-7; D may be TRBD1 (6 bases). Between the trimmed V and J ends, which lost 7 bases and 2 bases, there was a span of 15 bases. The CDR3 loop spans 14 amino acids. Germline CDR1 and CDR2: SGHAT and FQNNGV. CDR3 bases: TGTGCCAGCACCACCGGGACAAGGGCCTACGAGCAGTACTTC. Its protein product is CASTTGTRAYEQYF.

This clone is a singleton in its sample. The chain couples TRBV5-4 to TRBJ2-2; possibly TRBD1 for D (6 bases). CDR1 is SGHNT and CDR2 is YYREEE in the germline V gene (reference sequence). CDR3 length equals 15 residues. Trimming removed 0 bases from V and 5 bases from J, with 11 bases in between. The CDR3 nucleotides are TGTGCCAGCAGCTTGGCAGGGGCTATTACCGGGGAGCTGTTTTTT. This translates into CASSLAGAITGELFF.

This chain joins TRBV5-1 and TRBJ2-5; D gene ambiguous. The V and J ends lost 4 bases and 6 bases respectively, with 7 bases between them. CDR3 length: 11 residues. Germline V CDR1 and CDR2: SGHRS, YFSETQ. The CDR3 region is CASSLRKTQYF. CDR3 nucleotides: TGCGCCAGCAGCCTACGAAAGACCCAGTACTTC.

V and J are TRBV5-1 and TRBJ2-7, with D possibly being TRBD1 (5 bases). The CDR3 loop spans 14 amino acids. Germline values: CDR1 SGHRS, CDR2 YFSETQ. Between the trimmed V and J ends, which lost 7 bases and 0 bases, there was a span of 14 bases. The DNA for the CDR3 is TGCGCCAGCTCCAGGGAAAGGAGCTCCTACGAGCAGTACTTC. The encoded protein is CASSRERSSYEQYF.

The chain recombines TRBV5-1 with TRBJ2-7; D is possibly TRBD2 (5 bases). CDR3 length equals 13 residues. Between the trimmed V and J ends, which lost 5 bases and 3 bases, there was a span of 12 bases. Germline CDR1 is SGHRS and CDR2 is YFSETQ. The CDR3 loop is CASREEDFYEQYF. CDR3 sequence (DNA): TGCGCCAGCAGAGAGGAGGACTTCTACGAGCAGTACTTC.

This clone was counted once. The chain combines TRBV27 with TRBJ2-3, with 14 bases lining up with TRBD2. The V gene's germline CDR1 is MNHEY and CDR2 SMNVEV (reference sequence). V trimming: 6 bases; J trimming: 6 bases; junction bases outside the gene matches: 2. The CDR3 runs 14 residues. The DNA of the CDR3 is TGTGCCAGCAGGGGACTAGCGGGGGATGATACGCAGTATTTT. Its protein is CASRGLAGDDTQYF.

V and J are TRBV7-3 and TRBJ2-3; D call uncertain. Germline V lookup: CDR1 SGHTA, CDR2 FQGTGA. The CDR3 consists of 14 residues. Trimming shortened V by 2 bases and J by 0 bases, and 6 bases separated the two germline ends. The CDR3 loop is CASSLYPSTDTQYF. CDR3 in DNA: TGTGCCAGCAGCTTATATCCGAGCACAGATACGCAGTATTTT.

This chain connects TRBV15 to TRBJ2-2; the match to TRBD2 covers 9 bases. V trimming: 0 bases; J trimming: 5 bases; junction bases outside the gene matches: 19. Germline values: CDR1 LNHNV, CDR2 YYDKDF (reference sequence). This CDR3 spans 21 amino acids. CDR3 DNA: TGTGCCACCAGCAGAGATCCCCGTTCTTGGCGGGGGGGCTCAGGGACCGGGGAGCTGTTTTTT. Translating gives CATSRDPRSWRGGSGTGELFF.

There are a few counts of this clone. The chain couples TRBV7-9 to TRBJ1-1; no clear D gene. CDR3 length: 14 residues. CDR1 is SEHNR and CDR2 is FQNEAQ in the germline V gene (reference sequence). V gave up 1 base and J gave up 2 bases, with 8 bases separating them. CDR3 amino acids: CASSLGFTNTEAFF. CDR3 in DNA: TGTGCCAGCAGCTTAGGATTTACAAACACTGAAGCTTTCTTT.

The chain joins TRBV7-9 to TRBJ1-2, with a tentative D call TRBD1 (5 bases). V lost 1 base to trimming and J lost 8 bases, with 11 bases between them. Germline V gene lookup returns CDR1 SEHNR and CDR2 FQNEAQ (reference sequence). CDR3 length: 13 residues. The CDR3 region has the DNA TGTGCCAGCAGCTTAGTGCCAGGGAACGGCTACACCTTC. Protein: CASSLVPGNGYTF.

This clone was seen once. The CDR3 loop reads CASSSGQGVGTGELFF. CDR3 sequence (DNA): TGTGCCAGCAGCTCGGGACAGGGGGTAGGGACCGGGGAGCTGTTTTTT. V usage is TRBV7-3 and J usage is TRBJ2-2; 11 bases agree with TRBD1. In germline, CDR1 is SGHTA, CDR2 FQGTGA. V gave up 4 bases and J gave up 5 bases; unmatched junction bases: 6. The CDR3 contains 16 residues.

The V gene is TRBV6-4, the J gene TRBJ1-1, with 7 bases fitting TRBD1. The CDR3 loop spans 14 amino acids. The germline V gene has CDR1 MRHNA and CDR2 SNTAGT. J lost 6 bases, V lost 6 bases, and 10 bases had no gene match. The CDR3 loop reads CASRPGQASPEAFF. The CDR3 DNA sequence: TGTGCCAGCAGACCAGGACAGGCTTCGCCTGAAGCTTTCTTT.

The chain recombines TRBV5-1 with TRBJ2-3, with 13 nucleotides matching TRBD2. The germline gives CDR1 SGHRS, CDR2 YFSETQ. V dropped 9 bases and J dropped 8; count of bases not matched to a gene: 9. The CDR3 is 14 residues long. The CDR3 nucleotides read TGCGCCACCTCCTGGACTAGCGGGAGCGCTACGCAGTATTTT. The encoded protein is CATSWTSGSATQYF.

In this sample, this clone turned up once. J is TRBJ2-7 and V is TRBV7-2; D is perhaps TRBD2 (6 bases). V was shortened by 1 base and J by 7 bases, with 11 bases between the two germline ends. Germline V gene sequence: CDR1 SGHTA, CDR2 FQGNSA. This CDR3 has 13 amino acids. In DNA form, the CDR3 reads TGTGCCAGCAGCTTAGTGCCGGGGAGGGAGCAGTACTTC. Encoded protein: CASSLVPGREQYF.

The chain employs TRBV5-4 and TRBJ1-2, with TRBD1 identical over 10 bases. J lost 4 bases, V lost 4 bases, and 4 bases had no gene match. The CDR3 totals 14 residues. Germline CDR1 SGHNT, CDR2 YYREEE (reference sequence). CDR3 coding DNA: TGTGCCAGCAGCGACAGGGGGCAGAGCTATGGCTACACCTTC. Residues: CASSDRGQSYGYTF.

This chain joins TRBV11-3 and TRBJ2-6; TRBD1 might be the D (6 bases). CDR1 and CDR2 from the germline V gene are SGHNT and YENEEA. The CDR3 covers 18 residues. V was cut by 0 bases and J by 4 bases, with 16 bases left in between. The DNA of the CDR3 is TGTGCCAGCAGCTTAGACAGGGGCCCTGGATCCGGGGCCAACGTCCTGACTTTC. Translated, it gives CASSLDRGPGSGANVLTF.

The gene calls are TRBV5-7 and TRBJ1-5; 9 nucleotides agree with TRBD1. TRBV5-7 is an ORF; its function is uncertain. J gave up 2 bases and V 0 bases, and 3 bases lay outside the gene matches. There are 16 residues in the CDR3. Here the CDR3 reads CASSLGGTGCNQPQHF. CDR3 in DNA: TGTGCCAGCAGCTTGGGAGGGACAGGGTGCAATCAGCCCCAGCATTTT.

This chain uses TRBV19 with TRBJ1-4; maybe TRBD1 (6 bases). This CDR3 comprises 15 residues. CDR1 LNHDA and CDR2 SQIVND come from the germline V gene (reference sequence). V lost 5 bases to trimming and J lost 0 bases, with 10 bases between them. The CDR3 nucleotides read TGTGCCAGTAGTTTCCAGGGGACAACTAATGAAAAACTGTTTTTT. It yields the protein CASSFQGTTNEKLFF. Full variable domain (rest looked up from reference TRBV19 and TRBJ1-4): DGGITQSPKYLFRKEGQNVTLSCEQNLNHDAMYWYRQDPGQGLRLIYYSQIVNDFQKGDIAEGYSVSREKKESFPLTVTSAQKNPTAFYLCASSFQGTTNEKLFFGSGTQLSVL.

The CDR3 is CASSLGRSGANVLTF. CDR3 bases: TGTGCCAGCAGCCTCGGGAGATCTGGGGCCAACGTCCTGACTTTC. The genes are TRBV5-4 and TRBJ2-6, with a weak D call TRBD2 (6 bases). This CDR3 is 15 amino acids long. Germline-derived CDR1 and CDR2 are SGHNT and YYREEE (reference sequence). V gave up 4 bases and J gave up 1 base, with 9 bases separating them.

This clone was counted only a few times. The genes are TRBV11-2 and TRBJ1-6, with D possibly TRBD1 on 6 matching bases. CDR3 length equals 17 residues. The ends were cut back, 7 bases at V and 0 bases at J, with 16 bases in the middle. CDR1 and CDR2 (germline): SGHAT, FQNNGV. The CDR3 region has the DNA TGTGCCAGCACCTCCGGAAGGGGGAGCTCCTATAATTCACCCCTCCACTTT. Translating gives CASTSGRGSSYNSPLHF. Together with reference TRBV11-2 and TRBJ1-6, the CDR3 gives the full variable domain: EAGVAQSPRYKIIEKRQSVAFWCNPISGHATLYWYQQILGQGPKLLIQFQNNGVVDDSQLPKDRFSAERLKGVDSTLKIQPAKLEDSAVYLCASTSGRGSSYNSPLHFGNGTRLTVT.